Sequencing of this T cell receptor (beta chain) was carried out in a study of regulatory T cells in long-lasting Graves disease. Study-level background: The term persistent Graves' disease signified upward of 5 years on antithyroid drugs with positive TSH receptor antibodies. The study's findings and limits: TRBV28, TRBJ1-2 and TRBJ2-5 were segments that persistent disease favored. Persistent-disease Graves' patients showed less TCR diversity than new cases.

Time point indicated: persistent/refractory GD, antithyroid drugs over 5 years with positive TRAb. PBMCs were the source of the RNA used for TCR sequencing. This CDR3 is 14 amino acids long. V lost 6 bases to trimming and J lost 9 bases, with 15 bases between them. The germline V gene encodes CDR1 MNHNS and CDR2 SASEGT. For TCR beta, libraries came from iRepertoire HTBI primers and Arm-PCR of CDR3 regions. Authors' processing steps: Sequenced samples collectively carried roughly 63 TRBV and some 15 TRBJ segments. TCRdb passed the multiplex PCR reads through MiXCR, listing each CDR3 protein once. These V and J calls rely on TCRdb rather than the paper's analysis. The sample consists of about 340,000 distinct CDR3 sequences, 20% of them appearing once. This clonotype turned up a few times. No antigen is known for it.

The sequence derives from a female donor with Graves disease. The sample in question was peripheral blood mononuclear cells (PBMCs), obtained when the disease was refractory, from a patient treated with antithyroid drugs. This chain connects TRBV6-1 to TRBJ1-6, with no clear D. The CDR3 region has the DNA TGTGCCAGCAGCCGGACCCTAGCGGGTTCACCCCTCCACTTT. Its protein is CASSRTLAGSPLHF.